These 27 T cell receptor beta chains were all obtained from the same sample, sequenced in a study of vaccination effects on CD4 cells after COVID-19. No antigen is known for these receptors. Antigen-specific CD4+ T cell clonotypes were called by their expansion after viral peptide-pool culture in ViraFEST. Cultured cells yielded isolated CD4+ T cells after roughly 11 days. People in the vaccine group had not been infected with SARS-CoV-2 before, and their nucleocapsid antibodies were negative. The data were produced by immunoSEQ multiplex PCR, yet TCRdb's version contains in-frame clones alone and is incomplete. The sample holds 27,000 or so clones, roughly 70% seen once. Sequenced here: CD4+ T cells from PBMCs cultured with HCoV-NL63 spike peptides, sampled before COVID-19 vaccination. The receptors were sampled from a human donor who received a COVID-19 vaccine.

This clone was picked up a small number of times. The chain has TRBV10-3 and TRBJ2-1, with TRBD2 identical over 7 bases. The J segment lost 6 bases and the V segment lost 0 bases, leaving 8 bases of the junction unmatched. CDR1 is ENHRY and CDR2 is SYGVKD in the germline V gene. The CDR3 has 16 residues. The CDR3 DNA sequence: TGTGCCATCAGTGAGTCGACGGGGGGTGTATCCAATGAGCAGTTCTTC. Protein product: CAISESTGGVSNEQFF.

The chain is built from TRBV6-2 or TRBV6-3 and TRBJ2-5; possible D gene TRBD2, 6 bases. Trimming removed 2 bases from V and 5 bases from J, with 18 bases in between. The CDR3 length is 16 residues. Germline V gene data show CDR1 as MNHEY and CDR2 as SVGEGT. The CDR3 loop is CASSYIAGSLGETQYF. The CDR3, as DNA: TGTGCCAGCAGTTACATCGCGGGGTCCCTAGGGGAGACCCAGTACTTC.

This clone appeared a few times. This chain joins TRBV6-2 or TRBV6-3 and TRBJ2-2, with D tentatively TRBD1 or TRBD2 (5 bases each). This CDR3 region has 13 residues. Trimming stripped 6 bases from V and 6 bases from J, with 11 bases between. Germline CDR1 reads MNHEY; CDR2 reads SVGEGT. The CDR3 region has the DNA TGTGCCAGCAGCCTCCTGGGGGCCGGGGAGCTGTTTTTT. It encodes CASSLLGAGELFF.

In its sample, this clone was seen a few times. The V call is TRBV4-1, the J call TRBJ2-1; D not certain. Germline V gene sequence: CDR1 MGHRA, CDR2 YSYEKL. CDR3 length: 14 amino acids. Trimming removed 2 bases from V and 0 bases from J, with 5 bases in between. The CDR3 loop is CASSQISSYNEQFF. CDR3 DNA sequence: TGCGCCAGCAGCCAAATCTCCTCCTACAATGAGCAGTTCTTC.

This chain uses TRBV7-9 with TRBJ2-3; D might be TRBD2 (5 bases). The CDR3 is 16 amino acids. In germline, CDR1 is SEHNR, CDR2 FQNEAQ (reference sequence). V lost 1 base and J lost 5, with 16 bases in between. The CDR3, as DNA: TGTGCCAGCAGCTTAGTAGCCGCAATCGGGATAGATACGCAGTATTTT. It encodes CASSLVAAIGIDTQYF.

V gene TRBV19 combines with J gene TRBJ1-2, with D perhaps matching TRBD1 (5 bases). The V and J ends lost 7 bases and 9 bases respectively, with 21 bases between them. The CDR3 loop spans 14 amino acids. The germline V gene encodes CDR1 LNHDA and CDR2 SQIVND (reference sequence). CDR3 loop: CASTPTTVQGSYTF. As DNA, the CDR3 is TGTGCCAGTACCCCAACGACAGTTCAAGGAAGCTACACCTTC.

The gene calls are TRBV2 and TRBJ2-3; D may correspond to TRBD1 or TRBD2 (5 bases each). In germline, CDR1 is SNHLY, CDR2 FYNNEI. The CDR3 is 15 residues long. V was pared by 7 bases and J by 0 bases, with 14 bases between. The CDR3 loop reads CASTSGQASTDTQYF. The DNA for the CDR3 is TGTGCCAGCACCTCGGGGCAGGCTAGCACAGATACGCAGTATTTT.

The rearrangement links TRBV29-1 to TRBJ2-2; 8 nucleotides agree with TRBD2. V was clipped by 5 bases and J by 0 bases; unmatched bases: 5. CDR3 length equals 15 residues. Germline assignment: CDR1 SQVTM and CDR2 ANQGSEA. The CDR3, as DNA: TGCAGCGTTACTGAGCGGGGGACGAACACCGGGGAGCTGTTTTTT. Protein: CSVTERGTNTGELFF.

V gene TRBV5-1 combines with J gene TRBJ2-5; 11 positions agree with TRBD2. Germline-derived CDR1 and CDR2 are SGHRS and YFSETQ. With 5 bases clipped from V and 5 bases from J, the junction kept 2 bases outside the gene matches. The CDR3 is 13 amino acids. In DNA, the CDR3 is TGCGCCAGCAGACTAGCGGGAGTTGAGACCCAGTACTTC. This codes for CASRLAGVETQYF.

V usage is TRBV18 and J usage is TRBJ1-1; 7 nucleotides align to TRBD1. The J segment lost 0 bases and the V segment lost 3 bases, leaving 4 bases of the junction unmatched. The CDR3 has 15 residues. The V gene's germline CDR1 is KGHSH and CDR2 LQKENI. The CDR3 DNA follows: TGTGCCAGCTCACCGGGGGACAGACTGAACACTGAAGCTTTCTTT. Protein: CASSPGDRLNTEAFF.

Of note for this clone: The junction and the germline gene differ at one end; a read error may be behind it. The V and J genes are TRBV7-7 and TRBJ2-3; TRBD1 or TRBD2 may be the D gene (6 bases each). This CDR3 is 15 amino acids long. The germline V gene has CDR1 SSHAT and CDR2 FNYEAQ (reference sequence). The CDR3 DNA follows: TGTGCTAGCAGCCCCGGGGGCCGGTCCACAGATACGCAGTATTTT. This translates into CASSPGGRSTDTQYF.

The V call is TRBV19, the J call TRBJ2-2; D uncertain. The germline V gene encodes CDR1 LNHDA and CDR2 SQIVND (reference sequence). V was cut by 7 bases and J by 0 bases, with 9 bases left in between. The CDR3 sequence is 14 residues long. CDR3 region: CASTITANTGELFF. CDR3 in DNA: TGTGCCAGTACCATTACCGCGAACACCGGGGAGCTGTTTTTT.

The chain is built from TRBV28 and TRBJ2-3, with D possibly matching TRBD2 (5 bases). Germline-derived CDR1 and CDR2 are MDHEN and SYDVKM. Trimming stripped 8 bases from V and 6 bases from J, with 12 bases between. The CDR3 has 12 residues. This chain's CDR3 is CASGSVMDTQYF. The CDR3 DNA follows: TGTGCCAGCGGGAGCGTGATGGATACGCAGTATTTT.

V and J are TRBV9 and TRBJ1-3; possible D gene TRBD1, 6 bases. With 4 bases removed from V and 0 bases from J, the gap between germline ends came to 11 bases. The CDR3 extends over 15 amino acids. Germline V lookup: CDR1 SGDLS, CDR2 YYNGEE. CDR3 nucleotide sequence: TGTGCCAGCAGCCTGGACAGCAACTCTGGAAACACCATATATTTT. This gives the protein CASSLDSNSGNTIYF.

This chain joins TRBV7-2 and TRBJ1-5; D is unclear. The germline V and J ends were trimmed by 0 bases and 7 bases, with 10 bases remaining between them. The length of the CDR3 is 14 residues. Germline V gives CDR1 SGHTA, CDR2 FQGNSA. The chain's CDR3 is CASSLATGSQPQHF. CDR3 DNA sequence: TGTGCCAGCAGCTTAGCGACGGGTAGCCAGCCCCAGCATTTT.

This clone was seen a few times. V usage is TRBV4-2 and J usage is TRBJ1-6, with D possibly matching TRBD1 (5 bases). Trimming left V 4 bases short and J 9 bases short, with 16 bases between. This CDR3 region has 15 residues. Germline V gene data show CDR1 as LGHNA and CDR2 as YNFKEQ. CDR3 nucleotide sequence: TGTGCCAGCAGCCCAAATTGGGACTGGCTTTCACCCCTCCACTTT. Translated: CASSPNWDWLSPLHF.

The chain employs TRBV7-9 and TRBJ2-7, with 9 bases lining up with TRBD2. V lost 4 bases to trimming and J lost 2 bases; unmatched junction nucleotides: 9. The CDR3 has 16 residues. The germline V gene encodes CDR1 SEHNR and CDR2 FQNEAQ (reference sequence). The CDR3 spells CASSSILTSGTYEQYF. The CDR3 DNA follows: TGTGCCAGCAGCTCCATCCTGACTAGCGGAACCTACGAGCAGTACTTC.

The rearrangement links TRBV21-1 to TRBJ1-2; TRBD1, as called in the table, went unchecked against the DNA. TRBV21-1 is classified as a pseudogene. This CDR3 region has 14 residues. CDR3 protein: CASSKPGSNYGYTF. CDR3 coding DNA: TGTGCCAGCAGCAAACCAGGCAGCAACTATGGCTACACCTTC.

In its sample, this clone was seen a few times. The chain employs TRBV24-1 and TRBJ2-1, with TRBD1 identical over 9 bases. The CDR3 is 16 amino acids. J was trimmed by 7 bases and V by 4 bases; bases with no gene match: 10. CDR1 and CDR2 from the germline V gene are KGHDR and SFDVKD. CDR3 in amino acids: CATSDPPGQGLNEQFF. The DNA for the CDR3 is TGTGCCACCAGTGACCCTCCCGGACAGGGGCTAAATGAGCAGTTCTTC.

The chain employs TRBV9 and TRBJ2-5; 8 positions agree with TRBD1. CDR3 length: 15 amino acids. Germline V gene lookup returns CDR1 SGDLS and CDR2 YYNGEE. Trimming removed 4 bases from V and 4 bases from J; junction bases left unmatched: 9. The CDR3 DNA sequence: TGTGCCAGCAGCCCAAGACAGGACAGGGCAGAGACCCAGTACTTC. Translated, it gives CASSPRQDRAETQYF.

This clone was observed a handful of times. This chain uses TRBV30 with TRBJ2-7, with D perhaps TRBD1 (5 bases). Trimming stripped 4 bases from V and 4 bases from J, with 17 bases between. The CDR3 runs 14 residues. Germline assignment: CDR1 GTSNPN and CDR2 SVGIG (reference sequence). The CDR3 DNA is TGTGCCTGGAAGTGGGGTAGGGGAAAATACGAGCAGTACTTC. The encoded protein is CAWKWGRGKYEQYF.

This clone showed up just a few times. The gene calls are TRBV27 and TRBJ1-2, with D perhaps matching TRBD1 (5 bases). CDR1 MNHEY and CDR2 SMNVEV come from the germline V gene (reference sequence). This CDR3 is 16 amino acids long. Trimming cost V 1 base and J 0 bases, with 12 bases left between them. The chain's CDR3 is CASSLYPEGTNYGYTF. The CDR3 nucleotides read TGTGCCAGCAGTTTATACCCAGAGGGGACTAACTATGGCTACACCTTC.

This rearrangement joins TRBV27 to TRBJ1-6; D unclear. The V end was cut by 5 bases, the J end by 7 bases, with 12 bases between. Germline values: CDR1 MNHEY, CDR2 SMNVEV (reference sequence). The CDR3 sequence is 14 residues long. The CDR3 nucleotides read TGTGCCAGCAGTGCGGCATCCTGGAATTCACCCCTCCACTTT. Its protein is CASSAASWNSPLHF.

V and J are TRBV29-1 and TRBJ1-5; D uncertain. The CDR3 extends over 13 amino acids. Germline V gives CDR1 SQVTM, CDR2 ANQGSEA. Trimming removed 6 bases from V and 0 bases from J, with 9 bases in between. The DNA for the CDR3 is TGCAGCGTCGTCGAGAATAGCAATCAGCCCCAGCATTTT. This encodes CSVVENSNQPQHF.

The chain is built from TRBV30 and TRBJ1-6, with 9 positions matching TRBD1. The CDR3 covers 11 residues. CDR1 is GTSNPN and CDR2 is SVGIG in the germline V gene (reference sequence). The J segment lost 13 bases and the V segment lost 5 bases, leaving 3 bases of the junction unmatched. CDR3 bases: TGTGCCTGGGACAGGGGGAGTCCCCTCCACTTT. Protein product: CAWDRGSPLHF. Full variable domain (missing parts from reference TRBV30 and TRBJ1-6): SQTIHQWPATLVQPVGSPLSLECTVEGTSNPNLYWYRQAAGRGLQLLFYSVGIGQISSEVPQNLSASRPQDRQFILSSKKLLLSDSGFYLCAWDRGSPLHFGNGTRLTVT.

J is TRBJ2-5 and V is TRBV6-5; D gene uncertain. Deletions cut 0 bases from V and 4 bases from J, with 9 bases between. Germline assignment: CDR1 MNHEY and CDR2 SVGAGI. The CDR3 sequence is 14 residues long. As DNA, the CDR3 is TGTGCCAGCAGTTACTCGGCCGGTTTAGAGACCCAGTACTTC. It is translated as CASSYSAGLETQYF.

V usage is TRBV19 and J usage is TRBJ1-2, with a possible D match to TRBD1 (5 bases). The CDR3 runs 14 residues. The ends were cut back, 9 bases at V and 1 base at J, with 15 bases in the middle. Germline lookup yields CDR1 LNHDA and CDR2 SQIVND (reference sequence). CDR3 DNA: TGTGCCAGCAATGAGCGGGGCCTTAACTATGGCTACACCTTC. Protein product: CASNERGLNYGYTF. The variable domain in full, with the rest retrieved from reference TRBV19 and TRBJ1-2, is DGGITQSPKYLFRKEGQNVTLSCEQNLNHDAMYWYRQDPGQGLRLIYYSQIVNDFQKGDIAEGYSVSREKKESFPLTVTSAQKNPTAFYLCASNERGLNYGYTFGSGTRLTVV.